The subject of this entry is one TCR beta chain. The record originates from a study of T cell responses to AZD1222 COVID-19 vaccine. TCRdb's table, derived via immunoSEQ multiplex PCR, lists solely in-frame clones and lacks some. The table lists some 170,000 clones, approximately 90% of them singletons. This CDR3 contains 14 residues. The trim removed 1 base at V and 4 bases at J, leaving 2 bases unmatched. CDR1 and CDR2 from the germline V gene are SNHLY and FYNNEI. This specimen consisted of peripheral blood, obtained 28 days after the second dose of the MenACWY control vaccine. The genes are TRBV2 and TRBJ1-2; 8 positions match TRBD1. This TCR was sampled from an adult who received the MenACWY meningococcal vaccine as a control. The DNA of the CDR3 is TGTGCCAGCAGTGAAGAGACAGGGGCCTATGGCTACACCTTC. It specifies CASSEETGAYGYTF. Full variable domain (rest looked up from reference TRBV2 and TRBJ1-2): EPEVTQTPSHQVTQMGQEVILRCVPISNHLYFYWYRQILGQKVEFLVSFYNNEISEKSEIFDDQFSVERPDGSNFTLKIRSTKLEDSAMYFCASSEETGAYGYTFGSGTRLTVV.